The TCR beta chain under discussion was sequenced for a study of blood T cell repertoires in COVID-19. Turning to the study itself: Sites in the United States, Italy and Spain provided acute and convalescent COVID-19 samples. From T cells, B-cell-depleted T cells, or PBMCs came the material, which was cDNA or gDNA.

Looked up from germline, CDR1 is LGHNT and CDR2 is FRNRAP. The CDR3 has 10 residues. Trimming removed 6 bases from V and 6 bases from J, with 4 bases in between. Assay used: immunoSEQ multiplex PCR; TCRdb lists only in-frame clones, some missing. The sample contains 250,000 or so clones, 80% to 90% of which appear only once. The table lists this clone with a few counts. Participant reports of clinical history set cohort assignment. The receptor was derived from a woman between 40 and 55 years old who had been exposed to COVID-19. The genes are TRBV12-5 and TRBJ2-3; D uncertain. Sample: PBMCs or T cells enriched from blood (not recorded which). The CDR3 loop reads CASGRDTQYF. As DNA, the CDR3 is TGTGCTAGTGGGAGGGATACGCAGTATTTT.